The present TCR beta chain was sequenced within a study of beta chain features in type 1 diabetes. As every portion of the isolated RNA was reverse transcribed, the sequencing read expressed TCRB transcripts. Only in-frame clones appear in the TCRdb table, and some are missing; sequencing was by immunoSEQ multiplex PCR. Among under 50,000 clones, about 51% were seen once, and the ten largest hold around 2.1%. The CDR3 has 16 residues. With V trimmed by 0 bases and J by 3 bases, 6 bases remained unmatched. Germline V gene data show CDR1 as LGHNA and CDR2 as YSLEER. Sequenced material: Tregs from blood. This receptor was identified in a woman aged 18-35 years in good health. The gene calls are TRBV4-3 and TRBJ1-1; 8 bases agree with TRBD1. The CDR3 reads CASSQDYRGRDTEAFF. For the CDR3, the DNA is TGCGCCAGCAGCCAAGACTACAGGGGGAGGGACACTGAAGCTTTCTTT.